These 32 T cell receptor beta chains were sequenced from one sample in a study of blood T cell repertoires in COVID-19. Generated by immunoSEQ multiplex PCR, the TCRdb table keeps only in-frame clones and is missing some. Among roughly 200,000 clones listed, about 83% were seen once. Material for sequencing was peripheral blood. The source is a man aged 55-75 years who had recovered from COVID-19.

V and J are TRBV30 and TRBJ1-4; no clear D. CDR3 length: 14 amino acids. V was trimmed by 5 bases and J by 5 bases, leaving 15 bases between them. Looked up from germline, CDR1 is GTSNPN and CDR2 is SVGIG (reference sequence). CDR3 sequence reads: CAWGRVRENEKLFF. The DNA of the CDR3 is TGTGCCTGGGGGCGGGTGAGGGAGAATGAAAAACTGTTTTTT.

The V and J genes are TRBV19 and TRBJ1-2, with 10 bases identical to TRBD1. The ends lost 8 bases at V and 8 bases at J; junction bases unmatched: 11. This CDR3 has 14 amino acids. Germline lookup yields CDR1 LNHDA and CDR2 SQIVND (reference sequence). In DNA form, the CDR3 reads TGTGCCAGTCTTCCGGGACAGGGGAGCAAGGGCTACACCTTC. Encoded protein: CASLPGQGSKGYTF.

The genes are TRBV7-2 and TRBJ2-4; D possibly corresponds to TRBD2 (6 bases). The germline V and J ends were trimmed by 5 bases and 0 bases, with 8 bases remaining between them. CDR3 length: 14 amino acids. The germline CDR1 and CDR2 sequences are SGHTA and FQGNSA. The CDR3 loop reads CASSGAGAKNIQYF. The CDR3 region has the DNA TGTGCCAGCAGCGGAGCGGGAGCCAAAAACATTCAGTACTTC.

The V and J genes are TRBV9 and TRBJ2-1, with TRBD2 as a possible D gene (6 bases). The CDR3 extends over 12 amino acids. The germline CDR1 and CDR2 sequences are SGDLS and YYNGEE. V was clipped by 5 bases and J by 7 bases, with 10 bases between them. The CDR3, as DNA: TGTGCCAGCAGGGGAGGTGTGAATGAGCAGTTCTTC. Its translation: CASRGGVNEQFF.

V and J are TRBV7-9 and TRBJ1-6; 12 bases agree with TRBD1. From germline, CDR1 is SEHNR and CDR2 FQNEAQ (reference sequence). The CDR3 has 19 amino acids. Losses at the gene ends were 5 bases for V and 5 bases for J; bases not matched to a gene: 13. The CDR3 protein is CASSKRTGTGGGHNSPLHF. CDR3 bases: TGTGCCAGCAGCAAAAGGACCGGGACAGGGGGCGGCCATAATTCACCCCTCCACTTT. Together with reference TRBV7-9 and TRBJ1-6, the CDR3 gives the full variable domain: DTGVSQNPRHKITKRGQNVTFRCDPISEHNRLYWYRQTLGQGPEFLTYFQNEAQLEKSRLLSDRFSAERPKGSFSTLEIQRTEQGDSAMYLCASSKRTGTGGGHNSPLHFGNGTRLTVT.

The chain carries TRBV14 and TRBJ2-7; maybe TRBD2 (5 bases). The V end was cut by 5 bases, the J end by 2 bases, with 16 bases between. CDR1 SGHDN and CDR2 FVKESK come from the germline V gene. The CDR3 runs to 15 residues. This CDR3 reads CASSERGNPPYEQYF. CDR3 nucleotides: TGTGCCAGCAGCGAACGGGGAAATCCCCCCTACGAGCAGTACTTC.

The chain is built from TRBV7-2 and TRBJ1-2, with 11 bases aligning to TRBD1. Germline lookup yields CDR1 SGHTA and CDR2 FQGNSA. The CDR3 is 14 residues long. The junction had 3 bases not matched to a gene; V was cut back by 1 base and J by 8 bases. CDR3: CASSLEGQGVGYTF. The DNA of the CDR3 is TGTGCCAGCAGCTTAGAGGGACAGGGGGTCGGCTACACCTTC.

This sequence joins TRBV19 and TRBJ1-5; D is unresolved. CDR1 is LNHDA and CDR2 is SQIVND in the germline V gene (reference sequence). The V gene lost 6 bases and the J gene lost 9 bases, with 15 bases spanning the gap. The CDR3 has 13 amino acids. As DNA, the CDR3 is TGTGCCAGTAGAAATGGAGGTTTGTGGCCCCAGCATTTT. Translating it yields CASRNGGLWPQHF.

This clone appeared once. The chain has TRBV6-5 and TRBJ1-2; 10 nucleotides align to TRBD1. Trimming cost V 2 bases and J 5 bases; bases outside gene matches: 8. CDR3 size: 16 residues. Germline V lookup: CDR1 MNHEY, CDR2 SVGAGI. The CDR3 DNA sequence: TGTGCCAGCAGTTACGGAGGGACAGGGGTAAAGTATGGCTACACCTTC. Protein product: CASSYGGTGVKYGYTF.

The gene calls are TRBV5-4 and TRBJ2-5, with 9 bases fitting TRBD2. Trimming at V came to 4 bases and at J to 1 base, leaving 5 bases not matched to a gene. CDR3 size: 15 residues. Germline CDR1 SGHNT, CDR2 YYREEE (reference sequence). The CDR3 region has the DNA TGTGCCAGCAGCCTCTCTAGCGGGACCCAAGAGACCCAGTACTTC. The encoded protein is CASSLSSGTQETQYF.

The chain couples TRBV20-1 to TRBJ1-5; D might be TRBD1 (5 bases). Trimming removed 4 bases at V and 6 bases at J, with 7 bases between. CDR3 size: 11 residues. CDR1 is DFQATT and CDR2 is SNEGSKA in the germline V gene (reference sequence). This CDR3 reads CSAKRGQPQHF. In DNA, the CDR3 is TGCAGTGCTAAAAGGGGTCAGCCCCAGCATTTT.

The chain employs TRBV28 and TRBJ2-1, with 10 bases aligning to TRBD2. Trimming cost V 8 bases and J 0 bases; bases outside gene matches: 10. The CDR3 length is 17 residues. Germline values: CDR1 MDHEN, CDR2 SYDVKM. In nucleotides, the CDR3 is TGTGCCAGCCCGTCTAGCGGGGGACCCAGCTCCTACAATGAGCAGTTCTTC. As protein: CASPSSGGPSSYNEQFF.

This sequence joins TRBV25-1 and TRBJ1-2, with 7 bases identical to TRBD1. The CDR3 runs to 14 residues. Germline CDR1 reads MGHDK; CDR2 reads SYGVNS. V shed 4 bases and J 1 base; nucleotides not matched to a gene: 3. The CDR3 DNA reads TGTGCCAGCAGTGGGACAGGAATTAACTATGGCTACACCTTC. The encoded protein is CASSGTGINYGYTF.

The chain links TRBV28 to TRBJ1-5, with D maybe TRBD1 (6 bases). V was pared by 8 bases and J by 0 bases, with 14 bases between. The CDR3 totals 15 residues. Germline V lookup: CDR1 MDHEN, CDR2 SYDVKM. CDR3 DNA sequence: TGTGCCAGCTCAACAGGGATCTATAGCAATCAGCCCCAGCATTTT. Residues: CASSTGIYSNQPQHF.

V and J are TRBV5-6 and TRBJ2-5; TRBD1 aligns across 8 bases. The CDR3 is made up of 15 amino acids. Trimming at V came to 0 bases and at J to 5 bases, leaving 6 bases not matched to a gene. Germline values: CDR1 SGHDT, CDR2 YYEEEE. In nucleotides, the CDR3 is TGTGCCAGCAGCTTGGGCCAGGGGGCAGGGGAGACCCAGTACTTC. It encodes CASSLGQGAGETQYF.

This clone was counted once. The chain recombines TRBV7-2 with TRBJ2-7; D gene unclear. Germline CDR1 SGHTA, CDR2 FQGNSA. V lost 8 bases and J 7 bases, leaving 18 bases between the germline ends. This CDR3 is built from 13 residues. As DNA, the CDR3 is TGTGCCAGCCTAGTGGCAGTGCAGTGGGAGCAGTACTTC. Translation gives CASLVAVQWEQYF.

The genes are TRBV15 and TRBJ1-4; D call uncertain. V was pared by 1 base and J by 3 bases, with 9 bases between. This CDR3 has 15 amino acids. The germline V gene encodes CDR1 LNHNV and CDR2 YYDKDF (reference sequence). The CDR3 sequence: CATSRGGGSNEKLFF. Here the CDR3 DNA reads TGTGCCACCAGCAGAGGTGGCGGGTCTAATGAAAAACTGTTTTTT.

The V gene is TRBV3-1 (or the pseudogene TRBV3-2), the J gene TRBJ2-3; 13 positions match TRBD2. Looked up from germline, CDR1 is LGHDT and CDR2 is YNNKEL (reference sequence). Trimming took 5 bases from V and 2 from J; bases not matched to a gene: 7. The CDR3 runs to 17 residues. The CDR3 region is CASSFRLAGGFTDTQYF. CDR3 DNA: TGTGCCAGCAGCTTCCGACTAGCGGGGGGATTCACAGATACGCAGTATTTT.

The gene calls are TRBV7-2 and TRBJ2-1, with TRBD1 identical over 8 bases. The germline CDR1 and CDR2 sequences are SGHTA and FQGNSA. The ends lost 5 bases at V and 10 bases at J; junction bases unmatched: 19. This CDR3 region has 17 residues. The CDR3 bases are TGTGCCAGCAGCGACAGGGGCTTCGGGCACTTAGAGGAGGAGCAGTTCTTC. It translates to CASSDRGFGHLEEEQFF.

The J gene is TRBJ1-5, the V gene TRBV7-6; the D is unclear. This CDR3 contains 13 residues. Germline V CDR1 and CDR2: SGHVS, FNYEAQ. V was cut by 3 bases and J by 3 bases, with 6 bases left in between. As DNA, the CDR3 is TGTGCCAGCAGCTTGGCAGACAATCAGCCCCAGCATTTT. This gives the protein CASSLADNQPQHF.

The rearrangement uses TRBV3-1 (or the pseudogene TRBV3-2) and TRBJ1-5, with 7 bases identical to TRBD1. This CDR3 is 15 amino acids long. Germline CDR1 LGHDT, CDR2 YNNKEL (reference sequence). J gave up 6 bases and V 3 bases, and 8 bases lay outside the gene matches. DNA for the CDR3: TGTGCCAGCAGCCAGTCCCCGACAGGGCCTCAGCCCCAGCATTTT. Protein product: CASSQSPTGPQPQHF.

The genes are TRBV4-1 and TRBJ1-3; D gene uncertain. The ends were cut back, 1 base at V and 4 bases at J, with 11 bases in the middle. The length of the CDR3 is 15 residues. Germline V gene lookup returns CDR1 MGHRA and CDR2 YSYEKL. The CDR3 reads CASSQVRLSGNTIYF. The CDR3 region has the DNA TGCGCCAGCAGCCAAGTTAGACTCTCGGGAAACACCATATATTTT.

The chain has TRBV19 and TRBJ1-5; no clear D gene. The CDR3 totals 12 residues. The V end lost 3 bases, the J end lost 5 bases, and 5 bases lay between the germline ends. Germline lookup yields CDR1 LNHDA and CDR2 SQIVND (reference sequence). CDR3: CASSMGHQPQHF. CDR3 DNA sequence: TGTGCCAGTAGTATGGGCCATCAGCCCCAGCATTTT.

The J gene is TRBJ2-5, the V gene TRBV5-1; D remains unclear. The CDR3 totals 13 residues. Trimming pared 0 bases from V and 2 bases from J, leaving 5 bases between. CDR1 and CDR2 (germline): SGHRS, YFSETQ. Here the CDR3 DNA reads TGCGCCAGCAGCTTGGACCAGCAAGAGACCCAGTACTTC. Protein sequence: CASSLDQQETQYF.

J is TRBJ1-1 and V is TRBV7-9; unclear D gene. This CDR3 is built from 13 residues. V dropped 1 base and J dropped 1 base, with 4 bases sitting between them. Germline V gene lookup returns CDR1 SEHNR and CDR2 FQNEAQ (reference sequence). The CDR3, as DNA: TGTGCCAGCAGCTTAGACACGAACACTGAAGCTTTCTTT. It translates to CASSLDTNTEAFF.

This chain connects TRBV9 to TRBJ2-1; D gene unclear. Germline lookup yields CDR1 SGDLS and CDR2 YYNGEE. Trimming left V 1 base short and J 4 bases short, with 12 bases between. The CDR3 extends over 15 amino acids. Here the CDR3 DNA reads TGTGCCAGCAGCGTAATTGAGACACCTTACAATGAGCAGTTCTTC. Encoded protein: CASSVIETPYNEQFF.

J is TRBJ1-5 and V is TRBV27; the D is unclear. Trimming shortened V by 4 bases and J by 0 bases, and 16 bases separated the two germline ends. Germline lookup yields CDR1 MNHEY and CDR2 SMNVEV (reference sequence). The length of the CDR3 is 17 residues. This chain's CDR3 is CASSSQTRKVSNQPQHF. For the CDR3, the DNA is TGTGCCAGCAGTTCCCAGACCAGGAAGGTTAGCAATCAGCCCCAGCATTTT.

The V and J genes are TRBV28 and TRBJ1-1; D not certain. V dropped 2 bases and J dropped 3 bases, with 4 bases sitting between them. Germline V lookup: CDR1 MDHEN, CDR2 SYDVKM. This CDR3 has 12 residues. The CDR3, as DNA: TGTGCCAGCAGTTTAAGCCACACTGAAGCTTTCTTT. Its protein is CASSLSHTEAFF. The whole variable domain, remainder taken from reference TRBV28 and TRBJ1-1, is DVKVTQSSRYLVKRTGEKVFLECVQDMDHENMFWYRQDPGLGLRLIYFSYDVKMKEKGDIPEGYSVSREKKERFSLILESASTNQTSMYLCASSLSHTEAFFGQGTRLTVV.

V usage is TRBV5-1 and J usage is TRBJ1-2, with 7 bases that match TRBD1. The J segment lost 4 bases and the V segment lost 8 bases, leaving 8 bases of the junction unmatched. The CDR3 spans 13 residues. Germline CDR1 and CDR2: SGHRS and YFSETQ. The CDR3 is CASTGDSLYGYTF. In DNA form, the CDR3 reads TGCGCCAGTACAGGGGATTCCCTCTATGGCTACACCTTC.

The CDR3 coding sequence is TGTGCCAGCAGCCTCGGACTAGCGGGAGGGGGGGTGGAGACCCAGTACTTC. Protein product: CASSLGLAGGGVETQYF. The V call is TRBV3-1 (or the pseudogene TRBV3-2), the J call TRBJ2-5; 15 positions match TRBD2. Germline lookup yields CDR1 LGHDT and CDR2 YNNKEL (reference sequence). The J segment lost 5 bases and the V segment lost 4 bases, leaving 8 bases of the junction unmatched. The CDR3 covers 17 residues.

V is TRBV19 and J is TRBJ1-6; tentatively, D is TRBD1 (5 bases). Germline V gene lookup returns CDR1 LNHDA and CDR2 SQIVND (reference sequence). V was clipped by 5 bases and J by 0 bases, with 11 bases between them. The CDR3 contains 16 residues. The CDR3 DNA reads TGTGCCAGTAGTTTCCACAGGAGCTCCTATAATTCACCCCTCCACTTT. As protein: CASSFHRSSYNSPLHF.

The CDR3 nucleotides read TGTGCCAGCAGTTACTCGGTACTTACGAACACTGAAGCTTTCTTT. The encoded protein is CASSYSVLTNTEAFF. The J gene is TRBJ1-1, the V gene TRBV6-5; D gene uncertain. The germline V and J ends were trimmed by 0 bases and 1 base, with 9 bases remaining between them. The CDR3 runs to 15 residues. Germline lookup yields CDR1 MNHEY and CDR2 SVGAGI.